Each of the 5 T cell receptor beta chains below was sequenced from the same sample in a study of T cell responses to AZD1222 COVID-19 vaccine. Libraries were prepared by immunoSEQ multiplex PCR; TCRdb keeps only in-frame clonotypes and omits some of them. Among 100,000 to 150,000 clones, nearly 95% were seen once, and the ten largest hold about 5%. The starting material was peripheral blood, obtained on day 0 of AZD1222 vaccination. These receptors came from an adult in good health.

The J gene is TRBJ2-1, the V gene TRBV7-8; no clear D. Germline-derived CDR1 and CDR2 are SGHVS and FQNEAQ. The length of the CDR3 is 14 residues. The V gene lost 1 base and the J gene lost 6 bases, with 10 bases spanning the gap. The CDR3 reads CASSLGSSPNEQFF. The CDR3 nucleotides read TGTGCCAGCAGCTTAGGGTCTTCCCCCAATGAGCAGTTCTTC.

The V and J genes are TRBV9 and TRBJ1-3, with TRBD1 matching 9 bases. Per germline, CDR1 SGDLS and CDR2 YYNGEE. Trimming took 3 bases from V and 4 from J; bases not matched to a gene: 8. There are 16 residues in the CDR3. CDR3 DNA: TGTGCCAGCAGCGGGACCCCAGGACAGGGGGGAAACACCATATATTTT. Its translation: CASSGTPGQGGNTIYF.

The chain carries TRBV28 and TRBJ1-2; D gene ambiguous. This CDR3 has 13 residues. Germline values: CDR1 MDHEN, CDR2 SYDVKM. V dropped 8 bases and J dropped 8 bases, with 18 bases sitting between them. CDR3 nucleotides: TGTGCCAGCTTTGGTCAGCTCGCAGGAGGCTACACCTTC. Its translation: CASFGQLAGGYTF.

The V and J genes are TRBV18 and TRBJ2-1, with 8 positions matching TRBD1. The CDR3 is 16 amino acids. J was trimmed by 9 bases and V by 0 bases; bases with no gene match: 10. CDR1 and CDR2 from the germline V gene are KGHSH and LQKENI. CDR3 sequence: CASSPPTGVGIGEQFF. The CDR3 DNA reads TGTGCCAGCTCACCACCGACAGGGGTAGGTATTGGTGAGCAGTTCTTC. Full variable domain (outside the CDR3, taken from reference TRBV18 and TRBJ2-1): NAGVMQNPRHLVRRRGQEARLRCSPMKGHSHVYWYRQLPEEGLKFMVYLQKENIIDESGMPKERFSAEFPKEGPSILRIQQVVRGDSAAYFCASSPPTGVGIGEQFFGPGTRLTVL.

The genes are TRBV19 and TRBJ1-1, with 7 positions matching TRBD1. The V gene end was trimmed by 10 bases and the J gene end by 11 bases; junction bases not matched to a gene: 10. CDR3 size: 11 residues. From germline, CDR1 is LNHDA and CDR2 SQIVND (reference sequence). In DNA, the CDR3 is TGTGCCACTACGACAGGGCGCCGGGCTTTCTTT. This codes for CATTTGRRAFF. Combining the CDR3 with reference TRBV19 and TRBJ1-1 gives the whole variable domain DGGITQSPKYLFRKEGQNVTLSCEQNLNHDAMYWYRQDPGQGLRLIYYSQIVNDFQKGDIAEGYSVSREKKESFPLTVTSAQKNPTAFYLCATTTGRRAFFGQGTRLTVV.